This T cell receptor (beta chain) was identified during a study of blood T cells in healthy people across ages. In the study overall: Per two T cells, about one barcoded beta molecule was captured through template switching.

This clonotype was seen a few times. V lost 4 bases to trimming and J lost 7 bases; unmatched junction nucleotides: 9. Germline V lookup: CDR1 LGHDT, CDR2 YNNKEL (reference sequence). The CDR3 runs to 15 residues. The authors ran a second PCR of 7 to 11 cycles using a sample-barcoded 5' primer and a J-beta primer mix. Every cDNA molecule carried a tag from a template-switch adaptor bearing 12 random nucleotides. MiXCR, applied by TCRdb to the 5' RACE reads, yields one record per CDR3 protein. The table lists more than 800,000 distinct CDR3 sequences, 45% of them singletons. The sequenced material came from blood. V is TRBV3-1 and J is TRBJ2-1; TRBD2 matches at 8 bases. The receptor's source is an older woman in good health. The CDR3: CASSLGAGVVNEQFF. The CDR3 nucleotides are TGTGCCAGCAGCCTAGGAGCGGGAGTCGTTAATGAGCAGTTCTTC.